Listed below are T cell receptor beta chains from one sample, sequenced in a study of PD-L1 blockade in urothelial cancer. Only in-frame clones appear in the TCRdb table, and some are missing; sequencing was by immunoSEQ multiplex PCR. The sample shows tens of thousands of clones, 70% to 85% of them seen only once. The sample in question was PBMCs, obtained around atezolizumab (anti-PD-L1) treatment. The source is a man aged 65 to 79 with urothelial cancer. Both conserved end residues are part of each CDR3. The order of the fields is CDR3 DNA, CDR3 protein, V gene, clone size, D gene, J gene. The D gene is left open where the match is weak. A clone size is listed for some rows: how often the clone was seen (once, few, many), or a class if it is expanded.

DNA: TGTGCCAGCGACTCGTCTCCGGGGGGCACTGAAGCTTTCTTT
CDR3: CASDSSPGGTEAFF
V: TRBV5-4
size: NA
D: NA
J: TRBJ1-1

DNA: TGTGCCAGCACCCCCGGTCGCGGGAACACTGAAGCTTTCTTT
CDR3: CASTPGRGNTEAFF
V: TRBV28
size: NA
D: NA
J: TRBJ1-1

DNA: TGCAGTGCCCACTGGACAGATACGCAGTATTTT
CDR3: CSAHWTDTQYF
V: TRBV20-1
size: few
D: NA
J: TRBJ2-3

DNA: TGTGCCAGCAGCATAGCGGGGGCGTACCAAGAGACCCAGTACTTC
CDR3: CASSIAGAYQETQYF
V: TRBV5-6
size: NA
D: TRBD2
J: TRBJ2-5

DNA: TGCGCCAGCAGCTTGGCGATACAGGGGGCGGCTAATGAAAAACTGTTTTTT
CDR3: CASSLAIQGAANEKLFF
V: TRBV5-1
size: NA
D: TRBD1
J: TRBJ1-4

DNA: TGTGCCAGTAGTATAGACGCAGGGCAGAATGAGCAGTTCTTC
CDR3: CASSIDAGQNEQFF
V: TRBV19
size: NA
D: NA
J: TRBJ2-1

DNA: TGTGCCAGCAGCCCACAGGGTTTAGATCAGCCCCAGCATTTT
CDR3: CASSPQGLDQPQHF
V: TRBV5-5
size: once
D: NA
J: TRBJ1-5

DNA: TGTGCCAGCAGCCGGGACTATAAGTATTTT
CDR3: CASSRDYKYF
V: TRBV27
size: NA
D: TRBD2
J: TRBJ2-3

DNA: TGCGCCAGCAGCCAAGTCACAGGGATCGCCGAGCAGTACTTC
CDR3: CASSQVTGIAEQYF
V: TRBV4-3
size: NA
D: NA
J: TRBJ2-7

DNA: TGTGCCAGCAGTGAATACCGGACAGGGTCTAACTATGGCTACACCTTC
CDR3: CASSEYRTGSNYGYTF
V: TRBV25-1
size: few
D: TRBD1
J: TRBJ1-2

DNA: TGTGCCAGCAGCTCATCCCGGGACGGAGGGTCTGAAGCTTTCTTT
CDR3: CASSSSRDGGSEAFF
V: TRBV7-9
size: few
D: NA
J: TRBJ1-1

DNA: TGTGCCAGCAGCTTCACTAGCGGGAAGCAAGAGACCCAGTACTTC
CDR3: CASSFTSGKQETQYF
V: TRBV7-3
size: NA
D: TRBD2
J: TRBJ2-5

DNA: TGTGCTAGTGGTTTGGAAGGGGACAGCATCCTCAATCAGCCCCAGCATTTT
CDR3: CASGLEGDSILNQPQHF
V: TRBV12-5
size: NA
D: TRBD1
J: TRBJ1-5

DNA: TGTGCCAGCAGTTTAGGACAGCTATATGGCTACACCTTC
CDR3: CASSLGQLYGYTF
V: TRBV28
size: NA
D: NA
J: TRBJ1-2

DNA: TGTGCCAGCAGCCAAGATACATCGGCAGGAAGGAATCAGCCCCAGCATTTT
CDR3: CASSQDTSAGRNQPQHF
V: TRBV4-2
size: NA
D: NA
J: TRBJ1-5

DNA: TGTGCCAGTAGTCTGAACGGGGGTTACGAGCAGTACTTC
CDR3: CASSLNGGYEQYF
V: TRBV19
size: NA
D: NA
J: TRBJ2-7

DNA: TGTGCCAGTAGTGACCCCCCGCGGGGCAACACCGGGGAGCTGTTTTTT
CDR3: CASSDPPRGNTGELFF
V: TRBV19
size: NA
D: NA
J: TRBJ2-2

DNA: TGCGCCAGCAGCCAATGGGCGGGGGGTAGCTCCTACGAGCAGTACTTC
CDR3: CASSQWAGGSSYEQYF
V: TRBV4-1
size: NA
D: TRBD2
J: TRBJ2-7

DNA: TGTGCCAGCAGGGCAGGGACTACAGACCTCACCGGGGAGCTGTTTTTT
CDR3: CASRAGTTDLTGELFF
V: TRBV2
size: NA
D: TRBD2
J: TRBJ2-2

DNA: TGTGCCAGCAGCGAACAGGGGGGGAACACTGAAGCTTTCTTT
CDR3: CASSEQGGNTEAFF
V: TRBV11-1
size: NA
D: TRBD1
J: TRBJ1-1

DNA: TGTGCCAGCAGTCCCTCGGGACTAGTAACGCAGTATTTT
CDR3: CASSPSGLVTQYF
V: TRBV27
size: few
D: TRBD2
J: TRBJ2-3

DNA: TGTGCCAGCAGTGCCTCCGGGACAGGGTACACTGAGCAGTTCTTC
CDR3: CASSASGTGYTEQFF
V: TRBV2
size: NA
D: TRBD1
J: TRBJ2-1

DNA: TGTGCCAGCAGCTTCCGCGGGACTTACAATGAGCAGTTCTTC
CDR3: CASSFRGTYNEQFF
V: TRBV7-2
size: NA
D: NA
J: TRBJ2-1

DNA: TGTGCCAGCAGCTTCCTTTGGACTAGCGGGAGGGCAGAAGAGCAGTTCTTC
CDR3: CASSFLWTSGRAEEQFF
V: TRBV7-9
size: once
D: TRBD2
J: TRBJ2-1